In this sample, the clone carrying this T cell receptor beta chain turned up once. This specimen belongs to a study of blood T cell repertoires in COVID-19. Whole-study context: Collection of acute and convalescent COVID-19 samples took place in the United States, Italy and Spain. Sample material is recorded as cDNA or gDNA derived from T cells, B-cell-depleted T cells, or PBMCs.

CDR1 and CDR2 from the germline V gene are SGHTA and FQGNSA. CDR3 length equals 16 residues. V lost 4 bases and J lost 8; bases outside the gene matches: 9. The authors' processing: The authors estimated nucleated cell counts from reference gene primer amplification. Libraries were prepared by immunoSEQ multiplex PCR; TCRdb keeps only in-frame clonotypes and omits some of them. V and J calls and clone size are copied from that table; D and trimming were computed from the DNA. The table has tens of thousands of clones, 83% seen once. The TCR was taken from a man aged 45 to 65 with active COVID-19. Sequencing was done on a sample of peripheral blood. The V call is TRBV7-2, the J call TRBJ2-1, with 12 bases identical to TRBD2. The CDR3 DNA is TGTGCCAGCAGCTCAAGACTAGCGGGAGTTCAGGATGAGCAGTTCTTC. Translation gives CASSSRLAGVQDEQFF.